Within the sample, the clone carrying this TCR beta chain is medium-sized. Its antigen is still unknown. Assay: immunoSEQ multiplex PCR; the TCRdb copy retains only in-frame clones and omits some. The sample has under 25,000 clones; around three quarters are singletons. This entry comes from a study of CD4 T cells in relation to SARS-CoV-2 and coronaviruses. CD4+ T cells from unexposed donors were obtained before the COVID-19 pandemic (2011-2018). Isolation of CD4+ T cells took place after less than 11 days in culture. The CDR3 loop spans 15 amino acids. CDR1 is LNHDA and CDR2 is SQIVND in the germline V gene (reference sequence). V lost 1 base and J lost 6; bases outside the gene matches: 5.

The genes are TRBV19 and TRBJ2-1, with 8 nucleotides matching TRBD1. The TCR originated in a human donor in good health. The sequencing sample was made of CD4+ T cells from PBMCs, cultured in vitro. The CDR3 is CASSIVWTGSNEQFF. The CDR3 coding sequence is TGTGCCAGTAGTATAGTGTGGACAGGGAGCAATGAGCAGTTCTTC.